A single sample gave rise to the 18 T cell receptor beta chains below, sequenced in a study of CD8 T cells in ankylosing spondylitis. In TCRdb, the 5' RACE reads were re-called with MiXCR into one record per CDR3 protein. The top ten hold over 0.55% of the sample, which has 230,000 or so distinct CDR3 sequences, roughly a quarter seen once. Sequencing used blood, either unsorted or a sorted T cell fraction (not recorded which). All receptors derive from a male donor with ankylosing spondylitis or in good health (not recorded which).

The chain carries TRBV29-1 and TRBJ2-7; 12 bases align to TRBD1. The CDR3 contains 16 residues. CDR1 SQVTM and CDR2 ANQGSEA come from the germline V gene. Trimming at V came to 6 bases and at J to 6 bases, leaving 15 bases not matched to a gene. The CDR3 coding sequence is TGCAGCGTCGCCGGATCACCCGGGACAGGGGGCCTCGAGCAGTACTTC. Protein sequence: CSVAGSPGTGGLEQYF.

The chain couples TRBV20-1 to TRBJ2-2, with unresolved D. The ends were cut back, 1 base at V and 4 bases at J, with 13 bases in the middle. The CDR3 extends over 15 amino acids. Germline V gene data show CDR1 as DFQATT and CDR2 as SNEGSKA (reference sequence). CDR3 amino acids: CSARGGGTFTGELFF. CDR3 sequence (DNA): TGCAGTGCTAGAGGTGGCGGAACGTTCACCGGGGAGCTGTTTTTT.

The rearrangement joins TRBV20-1 to TRBJ2-5, with D perhaps TRBD2 (6 bases). Trimming took 3 bases from V and 4 from J, leaving 15 bases between them. This CDR3 comprises 14 residues. The V gene's germline CDR1 is DFQATT and CDR2 SNEGSKA (reference sequence). CDR3 region: CSARPPVGGETQYF. CDR3 DNA sequence: TGCAGTGCTAGGCCGCCCGTCGGGGGAGAGACCCAGTACTTC.

At least ten counts were recorded for this clonotype. The CDR3 coding sequence is TGCAGCGTTGAGGTTCGGGGGGCGAGACTCTTCGATGAGCAGTTCTTC. Translated, it gives CSVEVRGARLFDEQFF. This chain uses TRBV29-1 with TRBJ2-1; D may be TRBD2 (7 bases). The CDR3 totals 16 residues. CDR1 is SQVTM and CDR2 is ANQGSEA in the germline V gene. V was pared by 3 bases and J by 8 bases, with 23 bases between.

This clonotype was observed a handful of times. V is TRBV5-5 and J is TRBJ2-3; 12 bases agree with TRBD2. This CDR3 contains 15 residues. Germline trimming cut 8 bases from V and 2 bases from J; bases unmatched to any gene: 6. Germline values: CDR1 SGHKS, CDR2 YYEKEE (reference sequence). CDR3: CASFGLAGTTDTQYF. The DNA of the CDR3 is TGTGCCAGTTTCGGACTAGCGGGGACCACAGATACGCAGTATTTT.

This clonotype has just a few counts. J is TRBJ2-1 and V is TRBV6-5; D possibly matches TRBD1 or TRBD2 (5 bases each). The V gene's germline CDR1 is MNHEY and CDR2 SVGAGI. The CDR3 is 14 amino acids. The germline V and J ends were trimmed by 2 bases and 9 bases, with 14 bases remaining between them. For the CDR3, the DNA is TGTGCCAGCAGTTACACGGGGCTAGAGGGTGAGCAGTTCTTC. Translation: CASSYTGLEGEQFF.

This clonotype was observed at least ten times. J is TRBJ1-5 and V is TRBV4-1; D is unclear. CDR1 and CDR2 (germline): MGHRA, YSYEKL. Trimming stripped 3 bases from V and 8 bases from J, with 14 bases between. This CDR3 has 14 residues. DNA for the CDR3: TGCGCCAGCAGCCAGTGGGCCTCTGGGGAGCCCCAGCATTTT. It specifies CASSQWASGEPQHF.

The chain recombines TRBV20-1 with TRBJ2-1; 13 bases match TRBD2. After removal of 6 bases from V and 4 bases from J, the junction contained 6 bases not matched to a gene. The CDR3 has 15 amino acids. From germline, CDR1 is DFQATT and CDR2 SNEGSKA (reference sequence). CDR3 nucleotides: TGCAGTGCAAAAAAACTAGCGGGGGGGTACAATGAGCAGTTCTTC. This encodes CSAKKLAGGYNEQFF.

This chain links TRBV7-2 with TRBJ1-1, with D unclear. The CDR3 has 15 amino acids. The germline CDR1 and CDR2 sequences are SGHTA and FQGNSA. V lost 4 bases, J lost 1 base, and 13 bases lay in between. For the CDR3, the DNA is TGTGCCAGCAGCTGGGGTCTACTCAGGAACACTGAAGCTTTCTTT. Its protein is CASSWGLLRNTEAFF.

This chain links TRBV29-1 with TRBJ2-3; TRBD1 aligns across 11 bases. Germline trimming cut 5 bases from V and 3 bases from J; bases unmatched to any gene: 4. Germline lookup yields CDR1 SQVTM and CDR2 ANQGSEA. CDR3 size: 14 residues. In nucleotides, the CDR3 is TGCAGCGTTTGGGACAGGGGGAGGACAGATACGCAGTATTTT. This sequence encodes CSVWDRGRTDTQYF.

The chain employs TRBV2 and TRBJ1-2; D is unclear. The CDR3 has 13 amino acids. Germline-derived CDR1 and CDR2 are SNHLY and FYNNEI. Deletions cut 3 bases from V and 0 bases from J, with 5 bases between. CDR3 amino acids: CASSEDANYGYTF. The CDR3 coding sequence is TGTGCCAGCAGTGAGGACGCTAACTATGGCTACACCTTC.

The rearrangement uses TRBV6-5 and TRBJ1-1; a weak D match, TRBD1 (5 bases). From germline, CDR1 is MNHEY and CDR2 SVGAGI. This CDR3 region has 12 residues. The V end was cut by 3 bases, the J end by 12 bases, with 14 bases between. The CDR3 DNA reads TGTGCCAGCAGTTATGGTGAGGGGATGACTTTCTTT. Protein: CASSYGEGMTFF.

The chain carries TRBV29-1 and TRBJ2-5; D unclear. Per germline, CDR1 SQVTM and CDR2 ANQGSEA. Trimming pared 7 bases from V and 3 bases from J, leaving 6 bases between. This CDR3 is 10 amino acids long. The CDR3, as DNA: TGCAGCGCCGGAGAAGAGACCCAGTACTTC. It codes for CSAGEETQYF. The complete variable domain, with remaining parts taken from reference TRBV29-1 and TRBJ2-5, reads SAVISQKPSRDICQRGTSLTIQCQVDSQVTMMFWYRQQPGQSLTLIATANQGSEATYESGFVIDKFPISRPNLTFSTLTVSNMSPEDSSIYLCSAGEETQYFGPGTRLLVL.

This clonotype turned up a few times. The gene calls are TRBV29-1 and TRBJ2-7; TRBD1 is a possible D gene (5 bases). The germline CDR1 and CDR2 sequences are SQVTM and ANQGSEA. The ends were cut back, 4 bases at V and 12 bases at J, with 13 bases in the middle. This CDR3 is built from 10 residues. CDR3 amino acids: CSVVDDRTYF. CDR3 coding DNA: TGCAGCGTTGTCGACGACAGAACGTACTTC.

This clonotype was recorded a few times. J is TRBJ2-1 and V is TRBV20-1, with 9 positions matching TRBD1. The CDR3 extends over 13 amino acids. Germline CDR1 reads DFQATT; CDR2 reads SNEGSKA (reference sequence). The CDR3 DNA sequence: TGCATTTACCGGGACAGGGCATCCAATGAGCAGTTCTTC. Translation gives CIYRDRASNEQFF.

V usage is TRBV6-1 and J usage is TRBJ1-3; D is undetermined. Trimming stripped 6 bases from V and 0 bases from J, with 6 bases between. Looked up from germline, CDR1 is MNHNS and CDR2 is SASEGT. The CDR3 loop spans 13 amino acids. In DNA, the CDR3 is TGTGCCAGCAGATCAGACTCTGGAAACACCATATATTTT. This encodes CASRSDSGNTIYF.

The chain combines TRBV6-2 or TRBV6-3 with TRBJ2-2, with D perhaps being TRBD1 or TRBD2 (5 bases each). The CDR3 covers 15 residues. Trimming took 7 bases from V and 0 from J, leaving 12 bases between them. From germline, CDR1 is MNHEY and CDR2 SVGEGT. In nucleotides, the CDR3 is TGTGCCAGCAATCCGGGACGAACGAACACCGGGGAGCTGTTTTTT. Protein: CASNPGRTNTGELFF.

This clonotype was counted a few times. The V call is TRBV19, the J call TRBJ2-2; the D is unclear. The CDR3 length is 13 residues. Trimming removed 6 bases from V and 5 bases from J, with 10 bases in between. The germline CDR1 and CDR2 sequences are LNHDA and SQIVND (reference sequence). The CDR3 nucleotides read TGTGCCAGTAGACCATCTGGGACCGGGGAGCTGTTTTTT. This translates into CASRPSGTGELFF.